The clone carrying this T cell receptor beta chain occurred once. CDR1 MGHRA and CDR2 YSYEKL come from the germline V gene. V gave up 2 bases and J gave up 8 bases, with 22 bases separating them. The CDR3 consists of 18 residues. These data belong to a study of control samples from healthy donors and cancer patients. Sequencing used immunoSEQ multiplex PCR; TCRdb keeps in-frame clones, though not all of them. This sample has about 130,000 clones, with roughly 92% found just once. Sequencing used PBMCs. The rearrangement uses TRBV4-1 and TRBJ1-6, with a tentative D call TRBD1 (5 bases). This receptor was identified in a man of 80 years or more with head and neck cancer. The CDR3 loop is CASSQMPGSSMVHSPLHF. The DNA for the CDR3 is TGCGCCAGCAGCCAAATGCCAGGGTCATCTATGGTGCATTCACCCCTCCACTTT.